One and the same sample provided the 2 T cell receptor beta chains below, sequenced in a study of OX40 agonist ivuxolimab in advanced cancers. Clones were sequenced by immunoSEQ multiplex PCR, and TCRdb holds only the in-frame ones, with some missing. The sample yields about 58,000 clones, roughly nine tenths seen once. The source material was CD4+ or CD8+ T cells sorted from blood, sampled in a trial of the OX40 agonist ivuxolimab. The receptors come from an adult with an advanced solid tumor such as melanoma, head and neck, liver or kidney cancer.

The count of this clone is one. The chain uses TRBV11-1 and TRBJ1-2, with TRBD1 identical over 10 bases. Germline V gene lookup returns CDR1 SGHAT and CDR2 FQDESV (reference sequence). CDR3 length: 18 amino acids. The junction had 18 bases not matched to a gene; V was cut back by 6 bases and J by 5 bases. The CDR3 spells CASRYKGGQGDLCYGYTF. The CDR3, as DNA: TGTGCCAGCAGATACAAAGGCGGACAGGGGGACTTGTGTTATGGCTACACCTTC.

This clone has more than one count but fewer than ten. The genes are TRBV27 and TRBJ2-5, with D possibly being TRBD1 (5 bases). The V gene's germline CDR1 is MNHEY and CDR2 SMNVEV (reference sequence). CDR3 length: 14 residues. Deletions cut 3 bases from V and 7 bases from J, with 15 bases between. The CDR3: CASSFTGDLRTQYF. Written as DNA, the CDR3 is TGTGCCAGCAGTTTTACAGGAGACCTCAGGACCCAGTACTTC.